Listed here are 23 T cell receptor beta chains from one sample, sequenced in a study of blood T cell repertoires in COVID-19. Assay used: immunoSEQ multiplex PCR; TCRdb lists only in-frame clones, some missing. This table has under 300,000 clones, about 91% appearing once. Material: PBMCs or T cells enriched from blood (not recorded which). The receptors come from a middle-aged woman with acute COVID-19.

This clone was counted a single time. The CDR3 region has the DNA TGTGCCAGCGTAGGGGGGACAGGGTCCTACGAGCAGTACTTC. Translated, it gives CASVGGTGSYEQYF. The V and J genes are TRBV6-5 and TRBJ2-7; 9 nucleotides match TRBD1. Germline CDR1 is MNHEY and CDR2 is SVGAGI. CDR3 size: 14 residues. Trimming cost V 8 bases and J 1 base; bases outside gene matches: 6.

The chain joins TRBV9 to TRBJ2-5; possibly TRBD1 for D (6 bases). Germline V CDR1 and CDR2: SGDLS, YYNGEE. Trimming removed 3 bases from V and 2 bases from J, with 14 bases in between. The CDR3 runs 15 residues. The CDR3 protein is CASSAQQGRQETQYF. The CDR3 DNA reads as TGTGCCAGCAGCGCCCAACAGGGCCGGCAAGAGACCCAGTACTTC.

J is TRBJ1-2 and V is TRBV12-5, with 7 bases aligning to TRBD1. Germline-derived CDR1 and CDR2 are LGHNT and FRNRAP. The CDR3 is 14 residues long. The trim removed 4 bases at V and 3 bases at J, leaving 5 bases unmatched. The CDR3 DNA sequence: TGTGCTAGTGGTTCACTAGGGACAGACTATGGCTACACCTTC. Residues: CASGSLGTDYGYTF. Looking up the rest from reference TRBV12-5 and TRBJ1-2 gives the full variable domain: DARVTQTPRHKVTEMGQEVTMRCQPILGHNTVFWYRQTMMQGLELLAYFRNRAPLDDSGMPKDRFSAEMPDATLATLKIQPSEPRDSAVYFCASGSLGTDYGYTFGSGTRLTVV.

This chain links TRBV6-2 or TRBV6-3 with TRBJ1-1, with D possibly matching TRBD1 (6 bases). The CDR3 is made up of 13 amino acids. The V gene's germline CDR1 is MNHEY and CDR2 SVGEGT. Trimming removed 3 bases at V and 8 bases at J, with 13 bases between. The CDR3, as DNA: TGTGCCAGCAGTTATACGATAGGGGGAGAAGCTTTCTTT. Amino acids: CASSYTIGGEAFF.

This clone has a single count. V gene TRBV7-6 combines with J gene TRBJ1-1; D possibly corresponds to TRBD1 (6 bases). V was shortened by 1 base and J by 1 base, with 16 bases between the two germline ends. Per the germline V gene, CDR1 is SGHVS and CDR2 is FNYEAQ. This CDR3 has 17 residues. For the CDR3, the DNA is TGTGCCAGCAGCTTAGAACCTGGGGACAAGGGGAACACTGAAGCTTTCTTT. This codes for CASSLEPGDKGNTEAFF.

The chain combines TRBV14 with TRBJ1-1, with D unresolved. Germline CDR1 is SGHDN and CDR2 is FVKESK. Trimming left V 4 bases short and J 4 bases short, with 16 bases between. This CDR3 contains 15 residues. The CDR3 loop reads CASSRVLGASTEAFF. The CDR3 coding sequence is TGTGCCAGCAGCCGGGTCTTGGGAGCAAGCACTGAAGCTTTCTTT.

The J gene is TRBJ2-1, the V gene TRBV2, with D perhaps TRBD1 (5 bases). The germline V gene encodes CDR1 SNHLY and CDR2 FYNNEI. CDR3 length equals 15 residues. V was pared by 5 bases and J by 1 base, with 12 bases between. The CDR3 spells CASSSGGQSYNEQFF. CDR3 DNA: TGTGCCAGCAGTTCGGGCGGACAATCCTACAATGAGCAGTTCTTC.

The CDR3 DNA follows: TGTGCTAGTGGTTTCCGACACGACGAGCAGTACTTC. Translating it yields CASGFRHDEQYF. The gene calls are TRBV12-5 and TRBJ2-7, with D uncertain. The V gene lost 3 bases and the J gene lost 5 bases, with 8 bases spanning the gap. Per the germline V gene, CDR1 is LGHNT and CDR2 is FRNRAP. This CDR3 contains 12 residues.

This chain joins TRBV7-2 and TRBJ1-2; maybe TRBD1 (5 bases). The CDR3 runs to 14 residues. V lost 1 base, J lost 2 bases, and 8 bases lay in between. Germline V gene data show CDR1 as SGHTA and CDR2 as FQGNSA. The CDR3: CASSLGGGNYGYTF. CDR3 DNA: TGTGCCAGCAGCTTAGGTGGGGGGAACTATGGCTACACCTTC.

The gene calls are TRBV7-2 and TRBJ2-5; D might be TRBD2 (7 bases). The CDR3 totals 15 residues. Germline V lookup: CDR1 SGHTA, CDR2 FQGNSA. Trimming pared 3 bases from V and 4 bases from J, leaving 15 bases between. CDR3 sequence: CASSFEGGPRETQYF. In DNA form, the CDR3 reads TGTGCCAGCAGCTTTGAGGGGGGGCCCCGAGAGACCCAGTACTTC.

This chain connects TRBV2 to TRBJ2-1, with 10 bases fitting TRBD2. Germline V gene sequence: CDR1 SNHLY, CDR2 FYNNEI. The J segment lost 5 bases and the V segment lost 9 bases, leaving 10 bases of the junction unmatched. CDR3 length: 15 residues. CDR3: CARTYLAGVDNEQFF. As DNA, the CDR3 is TGTGCCAGAACTTATCTAGCGGGAGTCGACAATGAGCAGTTCTTC.

The chain recombines TRBV5-6 with TRBJ2-3; 7 nucleotides line up with TRBD1. This CDR3 comprises 15 residues. Trimming took 1 base from V and 8 from J; bases not matched to a gene: 10. Per germline, CDR1 SGHDT and CDR2 YYEEEE. The CDR3 DNA follows: TGTGCCAGCAGCTTGTGGCAGGGGGTAGAGGGTACGCAGTATTTT. Its protein is CASSLWQGVEGTQYF. Full variable domain (rest looked up from reference TRBV5-6 and TRBJ2-3): DAGVTQSPTHLIKTRGQQVTLRCSPKSGHDTVSWYQQALGQGPQFIFQYYEEEERQRGNFPDRFSGHQFPNYSSELNVNALLLGDSALYLCASSLWQGVEGTQYFGPGTRLTVL.

The chain joins TRBV19 to TRBJ2-3; TRBD2 matches at 7 bases. The germline CDR1 and CDR2 sequences are LNHDA and SQIVND (reference sequence). The CDR3 has 18 residues. The V gene end was trimmed by 11 bases and the J gene end by 2 bases; junction bases not matched to a gene: 22. The CDR3 region is CAPSPPRTSAYSTDTQYF. CDR3 in DNA: TGTGCCCCTTCCCCCCCGCGAACTAGCGCGTATTCCACAGATACGCAGTATTTT. The whole variable domain, remainder taken from reference TRBV19 and TRBJ2-3, is DGGITQSPKYLFRKEGQNVTLSCEQNLNHDAMYWYRQDPGQGLRLIYYSQIVNDFQKGDIAEGYSVSREKKESFPLTVTSAQKNPTAFYLCAPSPPRTSAYSTDTQYFGPGTRLTVL.

J is TRBJ2-3 and V is TRBV9, with a possible D match to TRBD2 (6 bases). The germline V gene encodes CDR1 SGDLS and CDR2 YYNGEE. Trimming took off 0 bases at V and 3 bases at J, with 11 bases between the two ends. This CDR3 has 15 amino acids. The CDR3 DNA sequence: TGTGCCAGCAGCGTAGGTGGGACTTGGACAGATACGCAGTATTTT. Residues: CASSVGGTWTDTQYF.

This clone is classed as medium-sized. The chain uses TRBV19 and TRBJ1-2, with a tentative D call TRBD1 (5 bases). The CDR3 has 16 amino acids. Germline V CDR1 and CDR2: LNHDA, SQIVND (reference sequence). V was cut by 2 bases and J by 6 bases, with 19 bases left in between. The CDR3 DNA follows: TGTGCCAGTAGTATAATCCCCACCAGGGTGTTAAATGGCTACACCTTC. This gives the protein CASSIIPTRVLNGYTF.

The V gene is TRBV5-8, the J gene TRBJ2-1; D remains unclear. Germline-derived CDR1 and CDR2 are SGHTS and YDEGEE. The CDR3 length is 14 residues. Trimming removed 4 bases at V and 8 bases at J, with 16 bases between. For the CDR3, the DNA is TGTGCCAGCAGCCTGACGATTCGCGGTGATGAGCAGTTCTTC. This gives the protein CASSLTIRGDEQFF. The whole variable domain, remainder taken from reference TRBV5-8 and TRBJ2-1, is EAGVTQSPTHLIKTRGQQATLRCSPISGHTSVYWYQQALGLGLQFLLWYDEGEERNRGNFPPRFSGRQFPNYSSELNVNALELEDSALYLCASSLTIRGDEQFFGPGTRLTVL.

The V and J genes are TRBV7-2 and TRBJ2-1; a possible D gene is TRBD2 (5 bases). Germline CDR1 and CDR2: SGHTA and FQGNSA. CDR3 length equals 14 residues. The germline V and J ends were trimmed by 4 bases and 3 bases, with 10 bases remaining between them. The CDR3 loop reads CASSSPGVYNEQFF. CDR3 DNA sequence: TGTGCCAGCAGCTCCCCCGGGGTCTACAATGAGCAGTTCTTC.

The chain has TRBV19 and TRBJ1-2, with D perhaps TRBD1 (5 bases). CDR3 length: 14 amino acids. The V and J ends lost 3 bases and 7 bases respectively, with 15 bases between them. CDR1 LNHDA and CDR2 SQIVND come from the germline V gene (reference sequence). The CDR3 DNA reads TGTGCCAGTAGTATTAGCAGGGCGACGGTTGGCTACACCTTC. Protein product: CASSISRATVGYTF.

The chain has TRBV10-3 and TRBJ1-2; 8 nucleotides agree with TRBD1. The CDR3 extends over 16 amino acids. The J segment lost 5 bases and the V segment lost 0 bases, leaving 8 bases of the junction unmatched. Germline assignment: CDR1 ENHRY and CDR2 SYGVKD. The CDR3 loop reads CAISESSGTGGYGYTF. As DNA, the CDR3 is TGTGCCATCAGTGAGTCTTCCGGGACAGGTGGTTATGGCTACACCTTC.

This clone was seen only a few times. The chain couples TRBV5-6 to TRBJ1-2; 7 bases are shared with TRBD1. This CDR3 has 18 residues. CDR1 SGHDT and CDR2 YYEEEE come from the germline V gene. Trimming at V came to 4 bases and at J to 8 bases, leaving 23 bases not matched to a gene. This CDR3 reads CASSRGPHRGVGTLGYTF. The CDR3 DNA sequence: TGTGCCAGCAGCCGGGGACCACACAGGGGCGTTGGAACTTTAGGCTACACCTTC.

In this sample, this clone turned up once. The gene calls are TRBV5-1 and TRBJ2-6; weak D call: TRBD2 (5 bases). Germline loops: CDR1 SGHRS, CDR2 YFSETQ. The V gene lost 1 base and the J gene lost 2 bases, with 7 bases spanning the gap. This CDR3 has 15 residues. CDR3 in DNA: TGCGCCAGCAGCTTGTCCGGGGCTGGGGCCAACGTCCTGACTTTC. The encoded protein is CASSLSGAGANVLTF.

The rearrangement links TRBV4-1 to TRBJ2-7, with TRBD2 matching over 9 bases. V dropped 4 bases and J dropped 7; count of bases not matched to a gene: 8. This CDR3 is built from 14 residues. Germline loops: CDR1 MGHRA, CDR2 YSYEKL. The CDR3 sequence is CASSPAGGLLEQYV. Written as DNA, the CDR3 is TGCGCCAGCAGCCCAGCGGGAGGCCTTCTGGAGCAGTACGTC.

This clone showed up just once. The chain employs TRBV5-1 and TRBJ2-7; perhaps TRBD2 as D (6 bases). Germline values: CDR1 SGHRS, CDR2 YFSETQ. CDR3 length equals 13 residues. The V end was cut by 0 bases, the J end by 6 bases, with 10 bases between. The CDR3, as DNA: TGCGCCAGCAGCTTGGTGGTGGGAGGCGAGCAGTACGTC. It specifies CASSLVVGGEQYV.